The clone carrying this TCR beta chain was found once. Its antigen is as yet unknown. The data were obtained in a study of OX40 agonist ivuxolimab in advanced cancers. Study-level background: With ivuxolimab, an agonistic anti-OX40 (CD134) antibody, patients were treated. Patients were about 83% male with ages roughly 20 to 80, mean about 60. General study points: At 0.1 to 3.0 mg/kg and by week 6, clonal expansion occurred in CD4+ and CD8+ blood T cells.

The assay was immunoSEQ multiplex PCR, and TCRdb's table has in-frame clones only and misses some. Seen here are more than 35,000 clones, roughly 87% observed once, and the top ten hold less than 55%. The CDR3 is 14 residues long. CDR1 is MDHEN and CDR2 is SYDVKM in the germline V gene. J gave up 3 bases and V 7 bases, and 6 bases lay outside the gene matches. The chain has TRBV28 and TRBJ1-2, with TRBD1 matching over 9 bases. This TCR was recovered from an adult with an advanced solid tumor such as melanoma, head and neck, liver or kidney cancer. This material consisted of CD4+ or CD8+ T cells sorted from blood, taken in a trial of the OX40 agonist ivuxolimab. The CDR3 nucleotides are TGTGCCAGCAAGTCGACAGGGGGGTACTATGGCTACACCTTC. Its translation is CASKSTGGYYGYTF.